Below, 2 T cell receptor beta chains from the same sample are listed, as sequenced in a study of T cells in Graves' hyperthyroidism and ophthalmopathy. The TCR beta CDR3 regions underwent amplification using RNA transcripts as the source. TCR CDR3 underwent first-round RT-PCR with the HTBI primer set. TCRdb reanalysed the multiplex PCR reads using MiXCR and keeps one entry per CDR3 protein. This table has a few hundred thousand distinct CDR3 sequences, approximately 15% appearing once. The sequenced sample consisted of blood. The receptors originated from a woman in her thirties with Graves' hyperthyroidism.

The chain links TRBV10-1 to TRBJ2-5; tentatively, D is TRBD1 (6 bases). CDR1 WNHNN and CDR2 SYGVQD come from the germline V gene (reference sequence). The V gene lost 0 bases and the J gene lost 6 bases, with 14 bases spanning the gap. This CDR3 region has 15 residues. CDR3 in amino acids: CASSESGQGRKTQYF. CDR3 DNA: TGCGCCAGCAGTGAGTCGGGGCAGGGGAGAAAGACCCAGTACTTC.

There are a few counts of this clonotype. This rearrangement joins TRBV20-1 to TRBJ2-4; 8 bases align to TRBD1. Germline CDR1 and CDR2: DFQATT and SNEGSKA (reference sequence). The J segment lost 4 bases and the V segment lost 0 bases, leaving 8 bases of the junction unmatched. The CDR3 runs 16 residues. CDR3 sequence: CSARDAATGGKNIQYF. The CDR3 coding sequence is TGCAGTGCTAGAGATGCCGCAACAGGGGGGAAAAACATTCAGTACTTC.